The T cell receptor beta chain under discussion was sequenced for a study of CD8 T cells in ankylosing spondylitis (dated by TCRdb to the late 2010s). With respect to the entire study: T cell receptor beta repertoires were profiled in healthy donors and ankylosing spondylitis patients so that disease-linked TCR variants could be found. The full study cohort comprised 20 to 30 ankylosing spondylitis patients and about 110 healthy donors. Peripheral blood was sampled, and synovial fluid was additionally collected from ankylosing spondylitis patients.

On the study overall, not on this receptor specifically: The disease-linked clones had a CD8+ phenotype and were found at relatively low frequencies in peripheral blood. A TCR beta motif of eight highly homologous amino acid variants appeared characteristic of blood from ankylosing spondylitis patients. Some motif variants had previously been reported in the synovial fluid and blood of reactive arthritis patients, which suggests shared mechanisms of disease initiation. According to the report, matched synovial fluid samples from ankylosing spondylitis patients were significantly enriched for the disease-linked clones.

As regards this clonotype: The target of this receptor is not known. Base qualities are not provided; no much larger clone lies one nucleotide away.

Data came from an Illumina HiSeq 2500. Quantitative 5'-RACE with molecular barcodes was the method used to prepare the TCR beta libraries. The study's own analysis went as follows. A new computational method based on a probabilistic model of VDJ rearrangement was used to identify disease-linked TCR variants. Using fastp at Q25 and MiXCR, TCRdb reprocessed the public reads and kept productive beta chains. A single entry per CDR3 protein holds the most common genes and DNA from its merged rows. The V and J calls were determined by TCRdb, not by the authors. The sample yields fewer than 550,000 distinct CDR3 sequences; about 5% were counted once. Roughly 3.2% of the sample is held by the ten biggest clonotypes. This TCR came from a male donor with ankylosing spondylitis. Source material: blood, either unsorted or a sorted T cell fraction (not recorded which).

The CDR3: CASSQTSGGIPSTDTQYF. The nucleotides are TGTGCCAGCAGCCAGACTAGCGGGGGGATTCCTAGCACAGATACGCAGTATTTT. The chain links TRBV4-2 with TRBJ2-3; the junction holds 13 bases that match TRBD2. There are 18 amino acids in the CDR3, from cysteine to phenylalanine inclusive. CDR3 DNA only is kept here, 54 bases in frame from base 1. Taken from the germline V gene, the CDR1 and CDR2 loops are LGHNA and YNFKEQ. V loses 3 bases at its end and J loses 0 bases; junction bases beyond the gene matches: 6.